One and the same sample provided the 26 T cell receptor beta chains below, sequenced in a study of T cells after yellow fever vaccination (dated by TCRdb to the late 2010s). The library was produced with 5' RACE. Sequencing was carried out with an Illumina NovaSeq 6000. The raw public reads went through TCRdb reprocessing: fastp at Q25, MiXCR clone calling, in-frame beta chains kept. Every CDR3 protein is listed once, alongside the most common genes and DNA of its rows. Here the sample has about 310,000 distinct CDR3 sequences; around 3.6% occur a single time. The ten largest clones represent 23% of the sample. In the paper's terms, the treatment or condition label means: live attenuated yellow fever vaccine strain. Here the sequenced sample was PBMCs, taken on the day of the yellow fever booster vaccination. All receptors come from a man between 18 and 35 years old who received the YFV17D yellow fever vaccine.

This clonotype was recorded many times. The chain links TRBV28 to TRBJ2-5, with 7 bases that match TRBD1. V lost 5 bases and J lost 4; bases outside the gene matches: 10. Germline V gene data show CDR1 as MDHEN and CDR2 as SYDVKM. The CDR3 consists of 15 residues. The CDR3 DNA reads as TGTGCCAGCAGTGCCCCGACAGGGACGGGAGAGACCCAGTACTTC. Protein sequence: CASSAPTGTGETQYF.

This clonotype has a count of ten or more. As DNA, the CDR3 is TGTGCCAGCAGTTTTGGCGGGGGGGGGTACGAGCAGTACTTC. Its translation is CASSFGGGGYEQYF. The gene calls are TRBV28 and TRBJ2-7, with 9 bases that match TRBD2. The CDR3 spans 14 residues. With V trimmed by 3 bases and J by 4 bases, 4 bases remained unmatched. Germline CDR1 is MDHEN and CDR2 is SYDVKM.

The rearrangement joins TRBV10-1 to TRBJ2-3, with D possibly matching TRBD1 (6 bases). The length of the CDR3 is 13 residues. The ends were cut back, 6 bases at V and 3 bases at J, with 10 bases in the middle. In germline, CDR1 is WNHNN, CDR2 SYGVQD (reference sequence). CDR3 in amino acids: CASSRDITDTQYF. In DNA, the CDR3 is TGCGCCAGCAGCCGGGACATTACAGATACGCAGTATTTT.

Ten or more counts support this clonotype. The V and J genes are TRBV20-1 and TRBJ2-1; unclear D gene. Trimming took off 4 bases at V and 8 bases at J, with 12 bases between the two ends. The CDR3 sequence is 12 residues long. From germline, CDR1 is DFQATT and CDR2 SNEGSKA (reference sequence). Here the CDR3 reads CSATRHGDEQFF. CDR3 bases: TGCAGTGCTACTAGACATGGCGATGAGCAGTTCTTC.

The table lists this clonotype with many counts. CDR3: CASSLMAGGPRTDTQYF. CDR3 coding DNA: TGTGCCAGCAGCTTAATGGCGGGGGGGCCGCGCACAGATACGCAGTATTTT. The chain combines TRBV7-3 with TRBJ2-3; 9 bases agree with TRBD2. This CDR3 comprises 17 residues. The germline V gene encodes CDR1 SGHTA and CDR2 FQGTGA. Trimming cost V 1 base and J 1 base; bases outside gene matches: 6. Drawing the rest from reference TRBV7-3 and TRBJ2-3, the complete variable domain is GAGVSQTPSNKVTEKGKYVELRCDPISGHTALYWYRQSLGQGPEFLIYFQGTGAADDSGLPNDRFFAVRPEGSVSTLKIQRTERGDSAVYLCASSLMAGGPRTDTQYFGPGTRLTVL.

This clonotype was seen only a few times. This sequence joins TRBV2 and TRBJ1-1; D may be TRBD1 (6 bases). The CDR3 loop spans 14 amino acids. The V gene's germline CDR1 is SNHLY and CDR2 FYNNEI. The V gene lost 7 bases and the J gene lost 5 bases, with 17 bases spanning the gap. The CDR3 region is CASISPRGGTEAFF. CDR3 bases: TGTGCCAGCATCTCCCCCAGGGGAGGGACTGAAGCTTTCTTT. The entire variable domain, with the rest obtained from reference TRBV2 and TRBJ1-1, is as follows: EPEVTQTPSHQVTQMGQEVILRCVPISNHLYFYWYRQILGQKVEFLVSFYNNEISEKSEIFDDQFSVERPDGSNFTLKIRSTKLEDSAMYFCASISPRGGTEAFFGQGTRLTVV.

This clonotype was found many times. The genes are TRBV21-1 and TRBJ2-7; TRBD1, the table's D call, was not compared with the DNA. TRBV21-1 is termed a pseudogene. The length of the CDR3 is 14 residues. DNA of the CDR3: TGTGCCAGCCCACGGGCGGGGGGTCACTACGAGCAGTACGTC. Translation gives CASPRAGGHYEQYV.

There are many counts of this clonotype. This rearrangement joins TRBV18 to TRBJ1-1; D is perhaps TRBD1 (5 bases). V lost 3 bases to trimming and J lost 0 bases, with 11 bases between them. This CDR3 has 15 amino acids. Germline CDR1 reads KGHSH; CDR2 reads LQKENI. CDR3 residues: CASSPIGGLNTEAFF. The CDR3 DNA reads as TGTGCCAGCTCACCCATCGGGGGGTTGAACACTGAAGCTTTCTTT.

This clonotype was seen ten or more times. V is TRBV4-1 and J is TRBJ1-2, with D perhaps TRBD1 (6 bases). The germline V and J ends were trimmed by 1 base and 4 bases, with 13 bases remaining between them. This CDR3 has 15 residues. The germline CDR1 and CDR2 sequences are MGHRA and YSYEKL. The CDR3 DNA is TGCGCCAGCAGCCAAGCCCAAGGGGGGCTCTATGGCTACACCTTC. Encoded protein: CASSQAQGGLYGYTF.

This clonotype came up many times. The CDR3 sequence: CASRRGTGYIQYF. The CDR3 DNA sequence: TGTGCCAGCAGGCGGGGGACAGGGTACATTCAGTACTTC. The chain is built from TRBV7-2 and TRBJ2-4; 9 nucleotides align to TRBD1. The CDR3 sequence is 13 residues long. Germline CDR1 is SGHTA and CDR2 is FQGNSA. After removal of 6 bases from V and 8 bases from J, the junction contained 5 bases not matched to a gene.

This clonotype was seen more than once but under ten times. The chain joins TRBV3-1 to TRBJ2-2; D remains unclear. The V end lost 4 bases, the J end lost 2 bases, and 14 bases lay between the germline ends. Germline CDR1 and CDR2: LGHDT and YNNKEL (reference sequence). The CDR3 loop spans 16 amino acids. CDR3 bases: TGTGCCAGCAGCCCCCGGATGAGAGTCAACACCGGGGAGCTGTTTTTT. Its translation is CASSPRMRVNTGELFF.

In its sample, this clonotype was seen a few times. The chain uses TRBV5-1 and TRBJ2-2; TRBD2 aligns across 7 bases. Germline V gene data show CDR1 as SGHRS and CDR2 as YFSETQ. CDR3 length equals 16 residues. Losses at the gene ends were 0 bases for V and 4 bases for J; bases not matched to a gene: 6. CDR3 nucleotides: TGCGCCAGCAGCTTGGCCCCAACGGGGGGCACCGGGGAGCTGTTTTTT. This translates into CASSLAPTGGTGELFF.

This clonotype appeared many times. The chain has TRBV4-1 and TRBJ2-5; D remains unclear. V gave up 0 bases and J gave up 5 bases, with 7 bases separating them. The germline V gene encodes CDR1 MGHRA and CDR2 YSYEKL. There are 13 residues in the CDR3. As DNA, the CDR3 is TGCGCCAGCAGCCAAGATTCCGTGGAGACCCAGTACTTC. Protein sequence: CASSQDSVETQYF.

The V and J genes are TRBV5-6 and TRBJ1-1; TRBD1 is a possible D gene (5 bases). There are 15 residues in the CDR3. Germline values: CDR1 SGHDT, CDR2 YYEEEE. The V and J ends lost 0 bases and 7 bases respectively, with 16 bases between them. The CDR3 protein is CASSLDPKGRNEAFF. CDR3 nucleotide sequence: TGTGCCAGCAGCTTGGACCCCAAGGGGCGGAATGAAGCTTTCTTT.

This clonotype has a count of ten or more. The chain combines TRBV29-1 with TRBJ1-1, with no clear D. CDR1 and CDR2 (germline): SQVTM, ANQGSEA. The CDR3 spans 10 residues. V shed 3 bases and J shed 1 base, with 0 bases lying between them. The CDR3 protein is CSVENTEAFF. Written as DNA, the CDR3 is TGCAGCGTTGAGAACACTGAAGCTTTCTTT. Full variable domain (remainder filled in from reference TRBV29-1 and TRBJ1-1): SAVISQKPSRDICQRGTSLTIQCQVDSQVTMMFWYRQQPGQSLTLIATANQGSEATYESGFVIDKFPISRPNLTFSTLTVSNMSPEDSSIYLCSVENTEAFFGQGTRLTVV.

The chain joins TRBV12-3 or TRBV12-4 to TRBJ2-1; TRBD2 agrees at 7 bases. The CDR3 covers 15 residues. V shed 6 bases and J 1 base; nucleotides not matched to a gene: 6. The CDR3: CASRPGEGSYNEQFF. Here the CDR3 DNA reads TGTGCCAGCAGGCCGGGGGAGGGGTCCTACAATGAGCAGTTCTTC.

This clonotype was observed at least ten times. The CDR3 sequence: CSASSSGAADWTQYF. The CDR3, as DNA: TGCAGTGCCAGCTCTAGCGGGGCCGCCGACTGGACCCAGTACTTC. This chain links TRBV20-1 with TRBJ2-5; 9 bases line up with TRBD2. The CDR3 runs to 15 residues. V was clipped by 6 bases and J by 7 bases; unmatched bases: 15. Germline assignment: CDR1 DFQATT and CDR2 SNEGSKA (reference sequence).

This clonotype was seen a handful of times. The rearrangement uses TRBV19 and TRBJ1-2, with a tentative D call TRBD1 (6 bases). The CDR3 is 15 amino acids. Trimming cost V 9 bases and J 0 bases, with 17 bases left between them. The germline gives CDR1 LNHDA, CDR2 SQIVND (reference sequence). Here the CDR3 reads CASDYRDPANYGYTF. The CDR3 nucleotides read TGTGCCAGCGACTACAGGGATCCAGCTAACTATGGCTACACCTTC.

This clonotype was observed a few times. The V call is TRBV2, the J call TRBJ1-1; perhaps TRBD1 as D (5 bases). The CDR3 is 14 amino acids. The ends were cut back, 8 bases at V and 3 bases at J, with 16 bases in the middle. Germline V CDR1 and CDR2: SNHLY, FYNNEI. In DNA, the CDR3 is TGTGCCAGCGAGGTGGCGGGGGGACACACTGAAGCTTTCTTT. Translated, it gives CASEVAGGHTEAFF. Full variable domain (remainder filled in from reference TRBV2 and TRBJ1-1): EPEVTQTPSHQVTQMGQEVILRCVPISNHLYFYWYRQILGQKVEFLVSFYNNEISEKSEIFDDQFSVERPDGSNFTLKIRSTKLEDSAMYFCASEVAGGHTEAFFGQGTRLTVV.

This clonotype was counted many times. The rearrangement joins TRBV10-3 to TRBJ1-3; 7 bases fit TRBD1. The V and J ends lost 5 bases and 4 bases, in that order; junction bases with no gene match: 8. This CDR3 is built from 15 residues. Germline V gives CDR1 ENHRY, CDR2 SYGVKD. Written as DNA, the CDR3 is TGTGCCATCAGTCCGACCGGGACAGCCGGAAACACCATATATTTT. Protein sequence: CAISPTGTAGNTIYF.

This clonotype has a handful of counts. V usage is TRBV20-1 and J usage is TRBJ2-1; perhaps D is TRBD1 or TRBD2 (5 bases each). Germline loops: CDR1 DFQATT, CDR2 SNEGSKA (reference sequence). There are 15 residues in the CDR3. Deletions cut 3 bases from V and 2 bases from J, with 14 bases between. The CDR3 reads CSASRRGSAYNEQFF. The CDR3 bases are TGCAGTGCTAGCCGCCGGGGCAGCGCCTACAATGAGCAGTTCTTC.

This clonotype came up many times. This sequence joins TRBV15 and TRBJ2-5; D ambiguous. Trimming removed 5 bases at V and 5 bases at J, with 15 bases between. Germline V gene data show CDR1 as LNHNV and CDR2 as YYDKDF (reference sequence). This CDR3 has 14 amino acids. CDR3 in DNA: TGTGCCACCAGCGGCACACCGTCGCGGGAGACCCAGTACTTC. Translating gives CATSGTPSRETQYF.

This clonotype was seen repeatedly, ten times or more. The DNA of the CDR3 is TGTGCCAGCAGCTTGACCCGGGGGGGGGACAATGAGCAGTTCTTC. It is translated as CASSLTRGGDNEQFF. This sequence joins TRBV7-2 and TRBJ2-1, with 8 bases identical to TRBD2. V lost 3 bases, J lost 5 bases, and 6 bases stayed unmatched. CDR3 size: 15 residues. CDR1 is SGHTA and CDR2 is FQGNSA in the germline V gene.

Ten or more counts support this clonotype. This chain connects TRBV5-1 to TRBJ2-3; TRBD2 might be the D (5 bases). Germline V gives CDR1 SGHRS, CDR2 YFSETQ. V lost 0 bases and J 0 bases, leaving 8 bases between the germline ends. The CDR3 has 15 amino acids. The CDR3 nucleotides are TGCGCCAGCAGCTTGGAGCGGTCTAGCACAGATACGCAGTATTTT. It yields the protein CASSLERSSTDTQYF. Complete variable domain (other parts from reference TRBV5-1 and TRBJ2-3): KAGVTQTPRYLIKTRGQQVTLSCSPISGHRSVSWYQQTPGQGLQFLFEYFSETQRNKGNFPGRFSGRQFSNSRSEMNVSTLELGDSALYLCASSLERSSTDTQYFGPGTRLTVL.

This clonotype was seen at least ten times. The genes are TRBV6-2 or TRBV6-3 and TRBJ2-3; D not certain. Trimming left V 6 bases short and J 6 bases short, with 10 bases between. The CDR3 is 12 amino acids. Per the germline V gene, CDR1 is MNHEY and CDR2 is SVGEGT. CDR3 in amino acids: CASRRYADTQYF. The CDR3 DNA sequence: TGTGCCAGCAGGCGGTATGCGGATACGCAGTATTTT.

The sample holds many counts of this clonotype. The chain has TRBV4-3 and TRBJ2-7; TRBD2 agrees at 9 bases. J was trimmed by 4 bases and V by 4 bases; bases with no gene match: 5. The CDR3 is 14 residues long. The V gene's germline CDR1 is LGHNA and CDR2 YSLEER. CDR3: CASSPAGGLYEQYF. The CDR3 nucleotides are TGCGCCAGCAGCCCGGCGGGGGGGTTGTACGAGCAGTACTTC.